The rows below give T cell receptor beta chains drawn from one sample of a study of blood T cells in healthy people across ages. Via MiXCR, TCRdb re-called the 5' RACE reads, giving one row per CDR3 protein. The data contain more than 1.4 million distinct CDR3 sequences, approximately 40% of them seen just once; the ten biggest clones take up 7.9%. Sequencing was carried out using blood. The receptors were sampled from a woman under 30 in good health. Each CDR3 is given with its conserved first and last residue. Fields, in order: D gene, V gene, clone size, J gene, CDR3 DNA, CDR3 protein. A D gene is named only where the DNA matches it firmly. Clone size is stated in some rows and not others, as once, few, many or a class when expanded.

D: -; V: TRBV11-2; size: -; J: TRBJ2-3; DNA: TGTGCCAGCAGCTTAGATAGGCGGAACACAGATACGCAGTATTTT; CDR3: CASSLDRRNTDTQYF
D: TRBD1; V: TRBV29-1; size: -; J: TRBJ2-5; DNA: TGCAGCGTTTACACAGGGGGAGAGACCCAGTACTTC; CDR3: CSVYTGGETQYF
D: TRBD2; V: TRBV29-1; size: many; J: TRBJ2-5; DNA: TGCAGCGTTGATGGGCTAGCGGGAGAGGACCAGTACTTC; CDR3: CSVDGLAGEDQYF
D: -; V: TRBV7-8; size: few; J: TRBJ2-1; DNA: TGTGCCAGCAGCCCTTACCGGGCCACCCTGGGGCAGTTCTTC; CDR3: CASSPYRATLGQFF
D: -; V: TRBV20-1; size: few; J: TRBJ1-6; DNA: TGCAGTGCTAAGGAGGGCTTGGATTCACCCCTCCACTTT; CDR3: CSAKEGLDSPLHF
D: -; V: TRBV7-3; size: few; J: TRBJ2-3; DNA: TGTGCCAGCAGCGCCCAGGGCGGGAGCACAGATACGCAGTATTTT; CDR3: CASSAQGGSTDTQYF
D: -; V: TRBV5-4; size: -; J: TRBJ1-2; DNA: TGTGCCAGCAGCCCCCGCAAGACTCCGTCCCCAGGGGACTATGGCTACACCTTC; CDR3: CASSPRKTPSPGDYGYTF
D: TRBD1; V: TRBV11-2; size: -; J: TRBJ1-1; DNA: TGTGCCAGCAGCTTCCGGGGGACAGGGTATAACACTGAAGCTTTCTTT; CDR3: CASSFRGTGYNTEAFF
D: TRBD1; V: TRBV7-2; size: -; J: TRBJ2-3; DNA: TGTGCCAGCAGCTTACAAGGGACAGGGGGACGCGCAGATACGCAGTATTTT; CDR3: CASSLQGTGGRADTQYF
D: TRBD2; V: TRBV20-1; size: -; J: TRBJ2-1; DNA: TGCAGTGCTCCCGGGACTAGCGCCTCCTACAATGAGCAGTTCTTC; CDR3: CSAPGTSASYNEQFF
D: -; V: TRBV15; size: many; J: TRBJ2-3; DNA: TGTGCCACCAGCAGAGATTTAGGTGGCACAGATACGCAGTATTTT; CDR3: CATSRDLGGTDTQYF
D: -; V: TRBV7-2; size: few; J: TRBJ2-7; DNA: TGTGCCAGCAGCATAGCCGGGAACTCCTACGAGCAGTACTTC; CDR3: CASSIAGNSYEQYF
D: -; V: TRBV3-1; size: few; J: TRBJ2-4; DNA: TGTGCCAGCAGCCCCGACTCGGAGGGTATTCAGTACTTT; CDR3: CASSPDSEGIQYF
D: -; V: TRBV20-1; size: -; J: TRBJ2-4; DNA: TGCAGTGCTAGAGCAGGGGTTGGAACCCAGTACTTC; CDR3: CSARAGVGTQYF
D: -; V: TRBV6-5; size: -; J: TRBJ2-6; DNA: TGTGCCAGCAGTTACTTGGCCATTAGCTCTGGGGCCAACGTCCTGACTTTC; CDR3: CASSYLAISSGANVLTF
D: TRBD2; V: TRBV6-1; size: -; J: TRBJ2-4; DNA: TGTGCCAGCAGTGGACTAGCGGGGATTTCAAACATTCAGTACTTC; CDR3: CASSGLAGISNIQYF